This is a list of T cell receptor beta chains from one sample in a study of blood T cell repertoires in COVID-19. The method was immunoSEQ multiplex PCR; TCRdb's version includes in-frame clones alone and lacks a portion of them. The sample yields around 250,000 clones, about 86% seen once. Sequencing was carried out using PBMCs or T cells enriched from blood (not recorded which). These receptors originate from a man aged 50-60 years who had recovered from COVID-19. The CDR3 runs from the conserved cysteine through the conserved F or W. Fields, in order: clone size, D gene, V gene, J gene, CDR3 protein, CDR3 DNA. The D gene is left open where the match is weak. Clone size is stated in some rows and not others, as once, few, many or a class when expanded.

-	-	TRBV6-5	TRBJ1-1	CASTDLPAEAFF	TGTGCCAGCACGGACTTACCGGCTGAAGCTTTCTTT
once	TRBD2	TRBV24-1	TRBJ2-1	CATRKLKREGHLLYNEQFF	TGTGCCACCAGGAAATTAAAGCGGGAGGGCCATTTGTTGTACAATGAGCAGTTCTTC
-	-	TRBV28	TRBJ1-5	CASQSPPNSNQPQHF	TGTGCCAGCCAATCCCCCCCAAATAGCAATCAGCCCCAGCATTTT
-	TRBD1	TRBV7-2	TRBJ1-4	CASSFGQGAINEKLFF	TGTGCCAGCAGCTTTGGACAGGGGGCAATTAATGAAAAACTGTTTTTT
-	-	TRBV6-5	TRBJ2-4	CASSYSSGSKNIQYF	TGTGCCAGCAGTTACTCGTCGGGATCCAAAAACATTCAGTACTTC
few	TRBD1	TRBV5-1	TRBJ1-5	CASSSDRDQPQHF	TGCGCCAGCAGCTCGGACAGGGATCAGCCCCAGCATTTT
-	-	TRBV10-1	TRBJ2-3	CASSEYPRSRGDTQYF	TGCGCCAGCAGCGAGTACCCCCGATCCCGGGGAGATACGCAGTATTTT
-	TRBD1	TRBV3-1/TRBV3-2	TRBJ1-2	CASSLGQGALGYGYTF	TGTGCCAGCAGCCTCGGACAGGGAGCGCTAGGCTATGGCTACACCTTC
-	TRBD1	TRBV11-2	TRBJ2-1	CASSLRQGAAGGQFF	TGTGCCAGCAGCTTAAGGCAGGGGGCCGCAGGGGGGCAGTTCTTC
once	TRBD1	TRBV3-1/TRBV3-2	TRBJ1-5	CASSPDRNQPQHF	TGTGCCAGCAGTCCGGACAGGAATCAGCCCCAGCATTTT
-	TRBD1	TRBV2	TRBJ1-1	CASSESGTDMNTEAFF	TGTGCCAGCAGTGAAAGTGGGACAGATATGAACACTGAAGCTTTCTTT
once	-	TRBV4-2	TRBJ1-4	CASSQPERNNEKLFF	TGTGCCAGCAGCCAACCGGAGAGAAATAATGAAAAACTGTTTTTT
-	-	TRBV10-1	TRBJ1-1	CASSESLTLATEAFF	TGCGCCAGCAGTGAGTCGCTGACTCTCGCAACTGAAGCTTTCTTT
-	-	TRBV3-1/TRBV3-2	TRBJ2-5	CASSPLTYQETQYF	TGTGCCAGCAGCCCTTTGACATACCAAGAGACCCAGTACTTC
few	-	TRBV19	TRBJ2-7	CASSVTGYEQYF	TGTGCCAGTAGTGTGACTGGCTACGAGCAGTACTTC
-	-	TRBV10-3	TRBJ1-1	CAITQNTEAFF	TGTGCCATCACACAGAACACTGAAGCTTTCTTT
many	-	TRBV2	TRBJ1-1	CASSDREDTEAFF	TGTGCCAGCAGTGACAGGGAGGACACTGAAGCTTTCTTT
few	TRBD1	TRBV7-9	TRBJ1-5	CASSRTGAGNQPQHF	TGTGCCAGCAGCCGGACAGGGGCTGGCAATCAGCCCCAGCATTTT
few	TRBD1	TRBV7-3	TRBJ1-1	CASSLIARGVDRGLNTEAFF	TGTGCCAGCAGCTTAATTGCGAGGGGGGTGGACAGGGGTCTGAACACTGAAGCTTTCTTT
-	-	TRBV7-9	TRBJ1-1	CASSLAGAGVTAFF	TGTGCCAGCAGCTTAGCTGGGGCAGGGGTTACGGCTTTCTTT
few	TRBD1	TRBV7-2	TRBJ1-3	CASSRLVGGALSGNTIYF	TGTGCCAGCAGCCGCCTCGTAGGGGGCGCCCTCTCTGGAAACACCATATATTTT
once	-	TRBV11-2	TRBJ1-5	CASSSVGGNQPQHF	TGTGCCAGCAGCTCCGTGGGGGGGAATCAGCCCCAGCATTTT
once	TRBD1	TRBV29-1	TRBJ2-1	CSVVGTGGFNEQFF	TGCAGCGTTGTGGGGACAGGGGGGTTCAATGAGCAGTTCTTC
-	TRBD1	TRBV10-1	TRBJ2-3	CASSESIRQGYGDTQYF	TGCGCCAGCAGTGAAAGTATTCGACAGGGTTATGGGGATACGCAGTATTTT
-	-	TRBV4-1	TRBJ2-7	CASSLSGGYEQYF	TGCGCCAGCAGCCTCAGTGGTGGCTACGAGCAGTACTTC
-	TRBD1	TRBV7-2	TRBJ2-7	CASSFLGQGSHEQYF	TGTGCCAGCAGCTTCCTAGGACAGGGGTCCCACGAGCAGTACTTC
-	TRBD2	TRBV9	TRBJ2-4	CASSVAHAGDIQYF	TGTGCCAGCAGCGTAGCCCATGCGGGGGACATTCAGTACTTC
-	TRBD1	TRBV7-2	TRBJ2-3	CASTRDRAVTDTQYF	TGTGCCAGCACCCGGGACAGGGCTGTCACAGATACGCAGTATTTT
-	TRBD1	TRBV11-2	TRBJ1-2	CASRPGDRGYGYTF	TGTGCCAGCAGACCCGGGGACAGAGGCTATGGCTACACCTTC
-	TRBD2	TRBV18	TRBJ2-4	CASSQLANKNIQYF	TGTGCCAGCTCACAACTAGCGAACAAAAACATTCAGTACTTC
-	-	TRBV20-1	TRBJ2-1	CSATGNEQFF	TGCAGTGCTACGGGAAATGAGCAGTTCTTC
-	-	TRBV24-1	TRBJ1-2	CATSDFQTNYGYTF	TGTGCCACCAGTGATTTTCAGACTAACTATGGCTACACCTTC
-	-	TRBV5-1	TRBJ2-3	CASSGSDTDTQYF	TGCGCCAGCAGCGGGAGCGACACAGATACGCAGTATTTT
-	TRBD2	TRBV18	TRBJ2-7	CASSLSGGGGVEQYF	TGTGCCAGCTCACTCAGCGGGGGAGGAGGAGTCGAGCAGTACTTC
-	-	TRBV20-1	TRBJ2-4	CSASSVAKNIQYF	TGCAGTGCTAGTTCCGTAGCCAAAAACATTCAGTACTTC
-	-	TRBV7-3	TRBJ1-2	CASRASGGGRNGYTF	TGTGCCAGCAGGGCTTCTGGGGGCGGGAGAAATGGCTACACCTTC